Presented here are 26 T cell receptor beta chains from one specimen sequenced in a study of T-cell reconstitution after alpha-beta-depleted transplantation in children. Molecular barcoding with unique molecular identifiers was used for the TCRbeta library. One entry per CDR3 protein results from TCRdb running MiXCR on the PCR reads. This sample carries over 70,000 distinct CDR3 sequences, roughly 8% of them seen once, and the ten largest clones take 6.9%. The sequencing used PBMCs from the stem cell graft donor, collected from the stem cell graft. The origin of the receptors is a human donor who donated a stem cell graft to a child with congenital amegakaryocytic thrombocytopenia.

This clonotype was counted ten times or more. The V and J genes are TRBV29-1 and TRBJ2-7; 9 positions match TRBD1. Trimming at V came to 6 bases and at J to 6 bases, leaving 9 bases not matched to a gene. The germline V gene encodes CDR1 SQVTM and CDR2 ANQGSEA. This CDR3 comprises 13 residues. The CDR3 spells CSVLTGGSGEQYF. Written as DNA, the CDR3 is TGCAGCGTACTGACAGGGGGATCGGGCGAGCAGTACTTC.

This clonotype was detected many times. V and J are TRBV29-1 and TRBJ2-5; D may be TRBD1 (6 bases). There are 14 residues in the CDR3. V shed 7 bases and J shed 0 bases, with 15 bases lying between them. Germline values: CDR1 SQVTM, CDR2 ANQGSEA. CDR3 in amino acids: CSALLGTHQETQYF. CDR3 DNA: TGCAGCGCCCTATTGGGGACACACCAAGAGACCCAGTACTTC.

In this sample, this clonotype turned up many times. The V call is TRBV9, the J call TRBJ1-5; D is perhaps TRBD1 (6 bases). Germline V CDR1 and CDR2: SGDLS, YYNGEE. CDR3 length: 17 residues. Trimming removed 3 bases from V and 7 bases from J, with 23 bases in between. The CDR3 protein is CASSAEPGTNPIQPQHF. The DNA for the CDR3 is TGTGCCAGCAGCGCGGAACCCGGGACAAACCCGATCCAGCCCCAGCATTTT. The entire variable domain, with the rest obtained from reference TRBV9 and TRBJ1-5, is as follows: DSGVTQTPKHLITATGQRVTLRCSPRSGDLSVYWYQQSLDQGLQFLIQYYNGEERAKGNILERFSAQQFPDLHSELNLSSLELGDSALYFCASSAEPGTNPIQPQHFGDGTRLSIL.

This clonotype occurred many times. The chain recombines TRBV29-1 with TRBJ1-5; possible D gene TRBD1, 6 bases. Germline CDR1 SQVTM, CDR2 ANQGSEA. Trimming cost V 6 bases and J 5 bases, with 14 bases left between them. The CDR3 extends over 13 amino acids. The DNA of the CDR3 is TGCAGCGTCGGGGGACACCGAGATCAGCCCCAGCATTTT. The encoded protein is CSVGGHRDQPQHF.

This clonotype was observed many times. CDR3 sequence: CSVLKEPYILNTEAFF. The DNA for the CDR3 is TGCAGCGTTCTAAAGGAACCGTATATCCTTAACACTGAAGCTTTCTTT. The chain combines TRBV29-1 with TRBJ1-1; unclear D gene. Germline V gene lookup returns CDR1 SQVTM and CDR2 ANQGSEA. The CDR3 is made up of 16 amino acids. V was cut by 5 bases and J by 2 bases, with 21 bases left in between.

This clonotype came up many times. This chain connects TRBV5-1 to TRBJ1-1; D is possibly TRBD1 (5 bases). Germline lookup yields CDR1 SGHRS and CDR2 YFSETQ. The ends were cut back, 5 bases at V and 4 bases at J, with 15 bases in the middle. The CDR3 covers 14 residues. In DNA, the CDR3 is TGCGCCAGCAGTTTGAACCAGGGAGGCACTGAAGCTTTCTTT. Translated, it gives CASSLNQGGTEAFF.

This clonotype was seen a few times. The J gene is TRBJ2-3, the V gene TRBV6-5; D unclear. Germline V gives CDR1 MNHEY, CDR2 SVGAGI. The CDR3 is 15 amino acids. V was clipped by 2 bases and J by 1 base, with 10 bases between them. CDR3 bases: TGTGCCAGCAGTTACCTGGCCCCCGGCACAGATACGCAGTATTTT. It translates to CASSYLAPGTDTQYF.

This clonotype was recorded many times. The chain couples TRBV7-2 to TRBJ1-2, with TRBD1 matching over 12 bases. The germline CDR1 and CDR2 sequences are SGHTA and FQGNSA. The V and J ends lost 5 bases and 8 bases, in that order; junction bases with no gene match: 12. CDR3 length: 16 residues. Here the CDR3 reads CASSPNSGTGGGGYTF. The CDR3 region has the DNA TGTGCCAGCAGCCCCAATTCCGGGACAGGGGGCGGAGGCTACACCTTC.

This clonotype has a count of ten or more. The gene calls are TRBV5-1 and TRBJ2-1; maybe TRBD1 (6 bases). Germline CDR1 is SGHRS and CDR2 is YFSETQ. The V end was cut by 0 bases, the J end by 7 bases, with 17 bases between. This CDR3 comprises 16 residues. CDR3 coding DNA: TGCGCCAGCAGCTTGGAATCTGGCAGGGGCGGGAATGAGCAGTTCTTC. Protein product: CASSLESGRGGNEQFF.

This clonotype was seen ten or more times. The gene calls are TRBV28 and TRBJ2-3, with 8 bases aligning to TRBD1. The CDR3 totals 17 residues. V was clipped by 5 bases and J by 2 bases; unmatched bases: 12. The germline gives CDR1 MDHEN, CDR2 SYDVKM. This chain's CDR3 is CASSTRDRTKHTDTQYF. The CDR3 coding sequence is TGTGCCAGCAGTACCAGGGACAGGACTAAACACACAGATACGCAGTATTTT.

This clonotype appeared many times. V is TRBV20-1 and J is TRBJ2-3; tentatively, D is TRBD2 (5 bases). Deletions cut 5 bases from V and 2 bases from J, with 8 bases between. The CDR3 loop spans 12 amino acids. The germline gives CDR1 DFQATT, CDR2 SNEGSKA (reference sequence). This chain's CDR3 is CSAPGVTDTQYF. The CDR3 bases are TGCAGTGCTCCCGGGGTCACAGATACGCAGTATTTT.

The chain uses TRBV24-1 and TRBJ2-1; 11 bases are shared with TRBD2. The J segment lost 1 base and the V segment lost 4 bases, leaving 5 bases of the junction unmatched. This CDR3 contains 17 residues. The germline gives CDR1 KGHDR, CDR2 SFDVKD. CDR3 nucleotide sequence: TGTGCCACCAGTGACTTTACTAGCGGGGGTTCCTACAATGAGCAGTTCTTC. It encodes CATSDFTSGGSYNEQFF.

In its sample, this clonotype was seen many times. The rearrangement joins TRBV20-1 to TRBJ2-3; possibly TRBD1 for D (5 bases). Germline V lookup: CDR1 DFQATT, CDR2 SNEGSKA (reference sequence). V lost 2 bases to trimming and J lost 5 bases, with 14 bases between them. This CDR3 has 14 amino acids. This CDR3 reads CSARPPPQGDTQYF. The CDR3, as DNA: TGCAGTGCTAGACCACCCCCTCAGGGAGATACGCAGTATTTT.

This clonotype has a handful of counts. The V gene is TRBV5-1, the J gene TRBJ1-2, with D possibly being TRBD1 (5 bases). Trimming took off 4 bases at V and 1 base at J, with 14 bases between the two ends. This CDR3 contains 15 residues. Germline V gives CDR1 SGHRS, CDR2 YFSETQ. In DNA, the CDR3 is TGCGCCAGCAGCCCCGACAGCCACCTTAACTATGGCTACACCTTC. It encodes CASSPDSHLNYGYTF.

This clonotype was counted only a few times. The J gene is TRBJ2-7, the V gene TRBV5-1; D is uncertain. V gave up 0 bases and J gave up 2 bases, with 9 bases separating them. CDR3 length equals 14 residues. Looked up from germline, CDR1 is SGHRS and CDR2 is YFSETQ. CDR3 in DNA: TGCGCCAGCAGCTTGGGGGTTAACCCCTACGAGCAGTACTTC. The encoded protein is CASSLGVNPYEQYF. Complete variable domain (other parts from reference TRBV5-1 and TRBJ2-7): KAGVTQTPRYLIKTRGQQVTLSCSPISGHRSVSWYQQTPGQGLQFLFEYFSETQRNKGNFPGRFSGRQFSNSRSEMNVSTLELGDSALYLCASSLGVNPYEQYFGPGTRLTVT.

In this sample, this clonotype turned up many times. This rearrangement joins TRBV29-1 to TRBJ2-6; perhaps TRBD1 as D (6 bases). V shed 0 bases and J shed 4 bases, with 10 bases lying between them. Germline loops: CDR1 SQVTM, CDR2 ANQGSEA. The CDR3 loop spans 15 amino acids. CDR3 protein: CSVEDPGAGANVLTF. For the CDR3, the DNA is TGCAGCGTTGAAGACCCAGGGGCCGGGGCCAACGTCCTGACTTTC.

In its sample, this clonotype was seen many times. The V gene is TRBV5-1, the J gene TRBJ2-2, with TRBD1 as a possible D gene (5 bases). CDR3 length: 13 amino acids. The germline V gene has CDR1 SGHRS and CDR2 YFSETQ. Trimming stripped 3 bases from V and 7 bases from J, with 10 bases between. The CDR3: CASSSGQFGELFF. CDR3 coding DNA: TGCGCCAGCAGCTCCGGACAATTCGGGGAGCTGTTTTTT.

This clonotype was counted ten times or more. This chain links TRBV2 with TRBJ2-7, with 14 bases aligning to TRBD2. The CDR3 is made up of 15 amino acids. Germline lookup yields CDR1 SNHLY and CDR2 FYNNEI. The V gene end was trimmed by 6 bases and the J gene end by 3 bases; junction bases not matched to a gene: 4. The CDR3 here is CASSVGLAGVYEQYF. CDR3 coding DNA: TGTGCCAGCAGCGTGGGACTAGCGGGGGTCTACGAGCAGTACTTC. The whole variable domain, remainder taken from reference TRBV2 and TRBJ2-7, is EPEVTQTPSHQVTQMGQEVILRCVPISNHLYFYWYRQILGQKVEFLVSFYNNEISEKSEIFDDQFSVERPDGSNFTLKIRSTKLEDSAMYFCASSVGLAGVYEQYFGPGTRLTVT.

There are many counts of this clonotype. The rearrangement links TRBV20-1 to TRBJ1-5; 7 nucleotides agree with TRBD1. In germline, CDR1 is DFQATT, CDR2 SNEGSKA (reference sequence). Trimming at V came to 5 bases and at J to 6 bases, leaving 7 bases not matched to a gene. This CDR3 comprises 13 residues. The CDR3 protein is CSAQGQAAQPQHF. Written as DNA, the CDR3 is TGCAGTGCTCAAGGACAGGCCGCTCAGCCCCAGCATTTT.

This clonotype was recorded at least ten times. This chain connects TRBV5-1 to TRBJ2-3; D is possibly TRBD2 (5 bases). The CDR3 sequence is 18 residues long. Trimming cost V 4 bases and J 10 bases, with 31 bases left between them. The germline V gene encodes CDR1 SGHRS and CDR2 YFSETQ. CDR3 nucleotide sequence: TGCGCCAGCAGCCAGCCCCCCTTGGACTCCCCTCTGCACTTTGCGCAGTATTTT. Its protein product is CASSQPPLDSPLHFAQYF.

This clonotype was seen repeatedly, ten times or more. Here the CDR3 reads CASSVTGNTQYF. In nucleotides, the CDR3 is TGTGCCAGCAGCGTGACAGGGAATACGCAGTATTTT. The V and J genes are TRBV7-9 and TRBJ2-3, with TRBD1 matching 7 bases. Germline lookup yields CDR1 SEHNR and CDR2 FQNEAQ (reference sequence). The ends lost 5 bases at V and 7 bases at J; junction bases unmatched: 3. CDR3 length: 12 amino acids.

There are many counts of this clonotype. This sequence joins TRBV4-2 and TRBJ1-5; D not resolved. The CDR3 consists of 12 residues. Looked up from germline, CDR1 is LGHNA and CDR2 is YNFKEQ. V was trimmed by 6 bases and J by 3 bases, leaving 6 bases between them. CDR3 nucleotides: TGTGCCAGCAGATTCGACAATCAGCCCCAGCATTTT. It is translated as CASRFDNQPQHF.

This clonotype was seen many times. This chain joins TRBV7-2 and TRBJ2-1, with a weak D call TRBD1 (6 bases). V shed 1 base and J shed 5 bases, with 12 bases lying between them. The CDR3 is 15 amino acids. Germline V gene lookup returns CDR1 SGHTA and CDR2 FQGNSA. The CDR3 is CASSLEQGFDNEQFF. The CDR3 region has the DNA TGTGCCAGCAGCTTAGAACAGGGATTCGACAATGAGCAGTTCTTC.

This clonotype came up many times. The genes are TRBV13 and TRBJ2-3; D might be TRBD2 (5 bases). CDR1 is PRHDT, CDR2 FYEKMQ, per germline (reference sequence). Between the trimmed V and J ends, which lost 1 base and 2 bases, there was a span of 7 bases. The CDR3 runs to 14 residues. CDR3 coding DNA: TGTGCCAGCAGCTTAGAGAGGGCCACAGATACGCAGTATTTT. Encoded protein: CASSLERATDTQYF.

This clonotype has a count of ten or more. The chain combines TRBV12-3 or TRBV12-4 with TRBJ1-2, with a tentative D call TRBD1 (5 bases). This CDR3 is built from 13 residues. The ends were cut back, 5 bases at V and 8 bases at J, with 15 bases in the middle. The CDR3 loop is CASSTPGRWGYTF. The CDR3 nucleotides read TGTGCCAGCAGTACTCCGGGACGATGGGGCTACACCTTC.

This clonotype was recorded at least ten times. CDR3: CASKPLGRGIGTDTQYF. In DNA form, the CDR3 reads TGTGCCAGCAAGCCTCTGGGCAGGGGGATAGGTACAGATACGCAGTATTTT. The J gene is TRBJ2-3, the V gene TRBV12-3 or TRBV12-4; TRBD1 matches 7 bases. This CDR3 is built from 17 residues. V was clipped by 7 bases and J by 3 bases; unmatched bases: 16.